This TCR beta chain derives from a study of molecular identifiers for immune sequencing clone quantification. Investigators produced naive CD8 libraries from 20,000 to 1,000,000 sorted cells, drawing on 10%, 30% or 50% RNA. Sorting was used to obtain naive CD8 T cells (CD8+CD4-CCR7+CD45RA+). Germline V lookup: CDR1 SGHVS, CDR2 FNYEAQ. Trimming shortened V by 1 base and J by 6 bases, and 16 bases separated the two germline ends. CDR3 length: 15 residues. About this clonotype itself: Its target is not known.

With listed TCR primers and previously described methods, bulk TCR libraries were prepared. TCRdb ran MiXCR on the PCR reads and lists one entry per CDR3 protein. Of some 650,000 distinct CDR3 sequences listed, 20% are singletons. Points from the study as a whole: More than 97% of effector molecules, versus under 1% of naive-cell molecules, belonged to clones above 20 RNA copies.

This chain joins TRBV7-6 and TRBJ2-7; tentatively, D is TRBD2 (7 bases). The origin of this receptor is a human donor in good health. Some libraries in this study had Jurkat cell RNA spiked in. The source material was naive CD8+ T cells from blood, with Jurkat cell RNA spiked in. Subset: FACS-sorted CD8+CD4-CCR7+CD45RA+ naive T cells. DNA of the CDR3: TGTGCCAGCAGCTTAGAGGAAACGGGGGGCCTCGAGCAGTACTTC. Translating it yields CASSLEETGGLEQYF.